The 20 T cell receptor beta chains below were found in one sample sequenced in a study of blood T cell repertoires in COVID-19. Libraries were prepared by immunoSEQ multiplex PCR; TCRdb keeps only in-frame clonotypes and omits some of them. Seen here are 350,000 to 550,000 clones, roughly nine tenths observed once, and the top ten hold 1% to 1.3%. Material: PBMCs or T cells enriched from blood (not recorded which). Receptors originate from a man under 40 who had recovered from COVID-19.

The V and J genes are TRBV5-1 and TRBJ1-1; 8 positions agree with TRBD1. Per germline, CDR1 SGHRS and CDR2 YFSETQ. CDR3 length equals 12 residues. V was clipped by 2 bases and J by 7 bases; unmatched bases: 1. Here the CDR3 DNA reads TGCGCCAGCAGCTTCGGACAGGGTGAAGCTTTCTTT. Protein: CASSFGQGEAFF.

The chain combines TRBV15 with TRBJ2-2; TRBD2 agrees at 7 bases. The germline V gene has CDR1 LNHNV and CDR2 YYDKDF (reference sequence). With 1 base clipped from V and 4 bases from J, the junction kept 3 bases outside the gene matches. The CDR3 sequence is 15 residues long. CDR3 sequence: CATSRVGRPTGELFF. The CDR3, as DNA: TGTGCCACCAGCAGAGTCGGGAGGCCCACCGGGGAGCTGTTTTTT.

CDR3 protein: CASSSPGTGNEQYF. The CDR3 DNA follows: TGTGCCAGCAGTTCGCCCGGGACAGGGAATGAGCAGTACTTC. V gene TRBV6-5 combines with J gene TRBJ2-7, with 9 positions matching TRBD1. The CDR3 has 14 amino acids. CDR1 MNHEY and CDR2 SVGAGI come from the germline V gene. V shed 4 bases, J shed 7 bases, and the junction held 8 bases outside the gene matches.

The chain uses TRBV4-2 and TRBJ2-7; perhaps TRBD2 as D (5 bases). V lost 1 base and J lost 3, with 10 bases in between. CDR1 and CDR2 (germline): LGHNA, YNFKEQ. This CDR3 comprises 14 residues. The CDR3: CASSQGTLNYEQYF. Written as DNA, the CDR3 is TGTGCCAGCAGCCAAGGGACTTTAAACTACGAGCAGTACTTC.

This chain uses TRBV3-1 (or the pseudogene TRBV3-2) with TRBJ2-2; 10 nucleotides align to TRBD2. Germline lookup yields CDR1 LGHDT and CDR2 YNNKEL (reference sequence). The CDR3 length is 16 residues. V gave up 2 bases and J gave up 7 bases; unmatched junction bases: 7. The CDR3 sequence: CASSQSSGSLHGELFF. CDR3 DNA: TGTGCCAGCAGCCAATCTAGCGGGAGTCTTCACGGGGAGCTGTTTTTT.

The chain employs TRBV7-8 and TRBJ2-7; 7 bases line up with TRBD1. The CDR3 sequence is 15 residues long. V shed 5 bases, J shed 4 bases, and the junction held 11 bases outside the gene matches. Germline V gene sequence: CDR1 SGHVS, CDR2 FQNEAQ. Here the CDR3 DNA reads TGTGCCAGCAGCCCACGGACAGGCCTTCTATACGAGCAGTACTTC. This translates into CASSPRTGLLYEQYF.

The chain combines TRBV5-1 with TRBJ2-7; TRBD2 might be the D (6 bases). V was clipped by 4 bases and J by 0 bases, with 11 bases between them. The CDR3 contains 14 residues. Germline V gene data show CDR1 as SGHRS and CDR2 as YFSETQ. CDR3 amino acids: CASSPGDHSYEQYF. The CDR3 nucleotides are TGCGCCAGCAGCCCGGGGGACCACTCCTACGAGCAGTACTTC.

V usage is TRBV5-1 and J usage is TRBJ1-1; possible D gene TRBD1, 5 bases. The V gene's germline CDR1 is SGHRS and CDR2 YFSETQ. V was shortened by 3 bases and J by 5 bases, with 14 bases between the two germline ends. The CDR3 totals 14 residues. The CDR3 region is CASSSLRVGTEAFF. The CDR3 DNA sequence: TGCGCCAGCAGCTCTCTCAGGGTTGGAACTGAAGCTTTCTTT.

V and J are TRBV28 and TRBJ1-5; D may be TRBD1 (6 bases). CDR3 size: 16 residues. V lost 6 bases to trimming and J lost 3 bases, with 18 bases between them. Looked up from germline, CDR1 is MDHEN and CDR2 is SYDVKM. Here the CDR3 DNA reads TGTGCCAGCAGACCTACAGGGAAGAGTGACAATCAGCCCCAGCATTTT. The encoded protein is CASRPTGKSDNQPQHF.

Only one count was recorded for this clone. Likely a read error: the CDR3 ends without its conserved phenylalanine or tryptophan. It is unclear where the CDR3 begins or ends on the DNA, so no DNA is shown, and the CDR3 is as TCRdb lists it. The CDR3 sequence is CAISESSDRILL. The genes are TRBV10-3 and TRBJ1-2; the table's D call, TRBD1, was not checked against the DNA. Per germline, CDR1 ENHRY and CDR2 SYGVKD. The CDR3 extends over 12 residues, inclusive of both ends.

This rearrangement joins TRBV5-6 to TRBJ2-3; TRBD1 matches 10 bases. Germline-derived CDR1 and CDR2 are SGHDT and YYEEEE. The CDR3 loop spans 15 amino acids. V dropped 4 bases and J dropped 2; count of bases not matched to a gene: 4. CDR3 sequence reads: CASSLGQGFTDTQYF. The CDR3 DNA sequence: TGTGCCAGCAGCCTGGGACAGGGGTTCACAGATACGCAGTATTTT.

The J gene is TRBJ2-1, the V gene TRBV27, with 11 bases fitting TRBD2. V was clipped by 0 bases and J by 7 bases; unmatched bases: 5. Germline CDR1 is MNHEY and CDR2 is SMNVEV (reference sequence). This CDR3 is 16 amino acids long. The CDR3 here is CASSLSTSGSVNEQFF. The CDR3 DNA is TGTGCCAGCAGTTTATCCACTAGCGGGAGTGTAAATGAGCAGTTCTTC.

The chain has TRBV6-5 and TRBJ2-1; D ambiguous. The CDR3 loop spans 16 amino acids. CDR1 and CDR2 (germline): MNHEY, SVGAGI. The ends were cut back, 0 bases at V and 7 bases at J, with 16 bases in the middle. This CDR3 reads CASSYSLVVSTNEQFF. Written as DNA, the CDR3 is TGTGCCAGCAGTTACTCCCTAGTAGTCTCTACTAATGAGCAGTTCTTC.

The chain is built from TRBV4-1 and TRBJ1-1; D is ambiguous. Germline loops: CDR1 MGHRA, CDR2 YSYEKL. This CDR3 region has 14 residues. Trimming shortened V by 1 base and J by 3 bases, and 9 bases separated the two germline ends. CDR3 coding DNA: TGCGCCAGCAGCCAAGGACTTCCTTACACTGAAGCTTTCTTT. Its protein product is CASSQGLPYTEAFF.

With regard to this clone: This sample also contains other DNA sequences that code for the same CDR3. The chain recombines TRBV18 with TRBJ2-1; D may be TRBD2 (5 bases). The length of the CDR3 is 13 residues. Germline values: CDR1 KGHSH, CDR2 LQKENI. V was pared by 0 bases and J by 5 bases, with 5 bases between. The CDR3, as DNA: TGTGCCAGCTCACCACCGGGAGACAATGAGCAGTTCTTC. It codes for CASSPPGDNEQFF. Full variable domain (outside the CDR3, taken from reference TRBV18 and TRBJ2-1): NAGVMQNPRHLVRRRGQEARLRCSPMKGHSHVYWYRQLPEEGLKFMVYLQKENIIDESGMPKERFSAEFPKEGPSILRIQQVVRGDSAAYFCASSPPGDNEQFFGPGTRLTVL.

The V call is TRBV27, the J call TRBJ1-2; D ambiguous. The CDR3 runs to 14 residues. V was clipped by 4 bases and J by 4 bases, with 13 bases between them. Germline CDR1 reads MNHEY; CDR2 reads SMNVEV (reference sequence). Here the CDR3 reads CASSSGRDFYGYTF. CDR3 bases: TGTGCCAGCAGTTCTGGACGGGATTTCTATGGCTACACCTTC.

This chain links TRBV6-5 with TRBJ1-3; possibly TRBD1 for D (6 bases). The CDR3 extends over 16 amino acids. Per germline, CDR1 MNHEY and CDR2 SVGAGI. V was cut by 0 bases and J by 3 bases, with 12 bases left in between. CDR3 in DNA: TGTGCCAGCAGTTACTCTCTCCAGGGGAGTGGAAACACCATATATTTT. This encodes CASSYSLQGSGNTIYF.

The J gene is TRBJ2-1, the V gene TRBV7-8; 9 bases fit TRBD2. The CDR3 has 16 amino acids. After removal of 3 bases from V and 8 bases from J, the junction contained 11 bases not matched to a gene. The V gene's germline CDR1 is SGHVS and CDR2 FQNEAQ. DNA for the CDR3: TGTGCCAGCAGCTTGTATTATACGACTAGCGGTGATGAGCAGTTCTTC. It encodes CASSLYYTTSGDEQFF.

The chain is built from TRBV7-9 and TRBJ2-3, with 9 nucleotides matching TRBD1. Germline values: CDR1 SEHNR, CDR2 FQNEAQ (reference sequence). The ends lost 4 bases at V and 6 bases at J; junction bases unmatched: 11. This CDR3 is built from 16 residues. CDR3 coding DNA: TGTGCCAGCAGCTCAGGACAGGGGTTAGTTACGGATACGCAGTATTTT. Its protein product is CASSSGQGLVTDTQYF.

The chain joins TRBV28 to TRBJ2-4; D gene uncertain. The CDR3 is made up of 14 amino acids. V lost 7 bases and J lost 2, with 12 bases in between. Per the germline V gene, CDR1 is MDHEN and CDR2 is SYDVKM. CDR3 coding DNA: TGTGCCAGCACCCCCTCAGAACCCAAAAACATTCAGTACTTC. It encodes CASTPSEPKNIQYF.